This is a list of T cell receptor beta chains from one sample in a study of blood T cells in healthy people across ages. MiXCR, applied by TCRdb to the 5' RACE reads, yields one record per CDR3 protein. The sample has around 1,800,000 distinct CDR3 sequences, roughly two fifths seen once. Source material: blood. All receptors derive from a human donor in good health. CDR3s leave out the opening cysteine and the closing phenylalanine or tryptophan. The order of the fields is J gene, V gene, CDR3 protein.

>TRBJ2-5|TRBV6-2/TRBV6-3
ASSYPRLKETQY
>-|TRBV20-1
SAPGPVSYNEQY
>TRBJ1-5|TRBV12-3/TRBV12-4
ASRVAGQPQR
>TRBJ2-3|TRBV12-3/TRBV12-4
ASSLGLEGLPQY
>TRBJ2-1|TRBV5-1
ASRYNNEQF
>TRBJ1-1|TRBV7-9
ATKMAGTGSEAF
>TRBJ2-3|TRBV9
ASAASGGAPADTQY
>-|TRBV28
TSSLQGSYEQY
>TRBJ2-4|TRBV11-2
ASSLDPLGGPSYEQY
>TRBJ2-7|TRBV3-1
ASSQETGEQY
>TRBJ2-4|TRBV7-8
ASSPGQGGAKNIQY
>TRBJ2-7|TRBV7-2
ANSLAFGTGNEQY
>TRBJ2-7|TRBV7-2
ASSENRGAYEQY
>TRBJ2-1|TRBV27
ASSLGGRRF
>TRBJ2-1|TRBV2
ASRNYNEQF
>TRBJ2-5|TRBV9
ASSVRGGTQETQD
>TRBJ2-3|TRBV7-3
ASSLRDDADTQY
>TRBJ2-1|TRBV7-6
ASSLGWSGAHNEQF
>TRBJ1-1|TRBV29-1
SVEWVDRGRWGTEAF
>TRBJ2-5|TRBV20-1
SADGWGGETQY
>TRBJ2-6|TRBV9
ASSRAWGSGANVLT
>TRBJ1-2|TRBV6-5
ASRKGQGAGGYT
>TRBJ1-1|TRBV27
ASSRPEGTEAF
>TRBJ2-4|TRBV7-2
ASSNPGQSLYSQY
>TRBJ2-3|TRBV10-3
AISEGLAGSVSTDMQY
>TRBJ1-4|TRBV12-3/TRBV12-4
ASRSDEKLF
>TRBJ1-2|TRBV20-1
SAAAGPMHGYT
>TRBJ1-1|TRBV29-1
SVRPGHLNTEAF
>TRBJ2-1|TRBV5-1
ASDKRGGGDYNEQF
>TRBJ2-4|TRBV4-2
ASSQDYSSKNIQY
>TRBJ1-2|TRBV9
ASSGNSEGLYGYT
>-|TRBV25-1
ASSDGGPGEQY
>TRBJ1-1|TRBV5-1
ASSSGTGRLNTEAF
>TRBJ2-3|TRBV5-1
ASSLFADTSTDTQY
>TRBJ2-1|TRBV5-1
ASSVSPSSYNVQF
>TRBJ2-7|TRBV5-1
ASSLVGSSEQY
>TRBJ2-7|TRBV7-2
ASSSRGNEQY